Reported below is one T cell receptor (beta chain). Antigen unknown. Only in-frame clones appear in the TCRdb table, and some are missing; sequencing was by immunoSEQ multiplex PCR. The profile covers under 150,000 clones, with 80% to 90% appearing a single time and under 9% taken by the ten largest. This specimen belongs to a study of T cell responses to AZD1222 COVID-19 vaccine. Notes on the study in general: Within unmutated variant regions lay the reported targets of nearly half of spike-specific TCRs. After two AZD1222 doses, spike-specific TCR breadth and depth rose versus day 0. Only a handful of individuals given AZD1222 were seropositive at baseline.

CDR1 is MNHEY, CDR2 SVGAGI, per germline. Trimming pared 4 bases from V and 1 base from J, leaving 4 bases between. This CDR3 comprises 13 residues. The source was peripheral blood, collected on day 0 of AZD1222 vaccination. This chain uses TRBV6-5 with TRBJ2-2, with D unclear. The clonotype was recovered from an adult in good health. CDR3 sequence: CASSSQNTGELFF. CDR3 nucleotides: TGTGCCAGCAGTTCCCAGAACACCGGGGAGCTGTTTTTT.